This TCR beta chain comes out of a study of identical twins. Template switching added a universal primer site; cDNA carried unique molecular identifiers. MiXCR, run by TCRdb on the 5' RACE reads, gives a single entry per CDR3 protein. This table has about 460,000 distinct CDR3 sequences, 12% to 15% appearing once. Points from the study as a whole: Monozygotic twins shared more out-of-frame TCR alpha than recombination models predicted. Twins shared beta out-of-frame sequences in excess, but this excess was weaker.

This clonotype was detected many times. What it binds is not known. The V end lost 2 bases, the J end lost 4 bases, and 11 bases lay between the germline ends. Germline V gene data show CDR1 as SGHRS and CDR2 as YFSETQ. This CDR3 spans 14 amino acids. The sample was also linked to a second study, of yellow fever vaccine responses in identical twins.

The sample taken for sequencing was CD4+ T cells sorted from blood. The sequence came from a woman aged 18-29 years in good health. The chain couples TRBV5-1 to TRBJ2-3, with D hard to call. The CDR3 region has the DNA TGCGCCAGCAGCTTTGGATCCCCCGCAGATACGCAGTATTTT. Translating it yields CASSFGSPADTQYF.